The entry below gives a single T cell receptor (beta chain) sequence along with its context. These data are taken from a study of blood T cell repertoires in COVID-19. Trimming removed 5 bases at V and 3 bases at J, with 8 bases between. The CDR3 is made up of 13 amino acids. Germline V gives CDR1 SGHTA, CDR2 FQGTGA. Some clones are missing from TCRdb's copy, which holds only in-frame ones; the method was immunoSEQ multiplex PCR. The table lists around 190,000 clones, roughly 76% of them singletons. V and J are TRBV7-3 and TRBJ2-1; D perhaps matches TRBD2 (5 bases). This sequence originates from a woman aged 45-60 years with active or convalescent COVID-19. Sequencing was carried out using peripheral blood. In nucleotides, the CDR3 is TGTGCCAGCAGCCCTAGCAGCTACAATGAGCAGTTCTTC. As protein: CASSPSSYNEQFF. The full variable domain, its missing parts supplied by reference TRBV7-3 and TRBJ2-1, is GAGVSQTPSNKVTEKGKYVELRCDPISGHTALYWYRQSLGQGPEFLIYFQGTGAADDSGLPNDRFFAVRPEGSVSTLKIQRTERGDSAVYLCASSPSSYNEQFFGPGTRLTVL.